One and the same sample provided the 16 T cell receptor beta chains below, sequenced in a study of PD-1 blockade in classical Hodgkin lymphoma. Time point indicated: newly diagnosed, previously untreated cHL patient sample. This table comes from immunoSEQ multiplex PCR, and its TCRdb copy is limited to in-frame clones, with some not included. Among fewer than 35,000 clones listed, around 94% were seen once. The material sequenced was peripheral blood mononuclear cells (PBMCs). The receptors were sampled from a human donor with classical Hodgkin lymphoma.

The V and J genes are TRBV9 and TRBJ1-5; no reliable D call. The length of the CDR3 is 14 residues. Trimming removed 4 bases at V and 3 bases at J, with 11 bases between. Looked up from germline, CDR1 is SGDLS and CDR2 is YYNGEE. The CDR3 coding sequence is TGTGCCAGCAGCCTCGACCCATCCAATCAGCCCCAGCATTTT. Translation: CASSLDPSNQPQHF.

The CDR3 DNA is TGTGCCAGCAGTGAAACTGGGGACGGGGAGCAGTACTTC. Protein product: CASSETGDGEQYF. The chain has TRBV6-1 and TRBJ2-7, with D perhaps matching TRBD1 or TRBD2 (5 bases each). V was shortened by 2 bases and J by 7 bases, with 12 bases between the two germline ends. CDR1 and CDR2 (germline): MNHNS, SASEGT. The CDR3 is 13 amino acids.

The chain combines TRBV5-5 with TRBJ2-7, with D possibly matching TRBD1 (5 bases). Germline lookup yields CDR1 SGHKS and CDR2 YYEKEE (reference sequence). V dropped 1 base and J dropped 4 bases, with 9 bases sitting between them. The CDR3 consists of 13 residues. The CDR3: CASSLRQTYEQYF. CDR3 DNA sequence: TGTGCCAGCAGCTTGCGACAGACATACGAGCAGTACTTC.

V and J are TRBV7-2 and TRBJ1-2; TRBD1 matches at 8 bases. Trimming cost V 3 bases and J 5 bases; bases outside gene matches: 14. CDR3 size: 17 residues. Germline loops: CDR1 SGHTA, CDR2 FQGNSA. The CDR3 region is CASSFAGTGRNQYGYTF. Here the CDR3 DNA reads TGTGCCAGCAGCTTCGCCGGGACAGGAAGAAACCAGTATGGCTACACCTTC.

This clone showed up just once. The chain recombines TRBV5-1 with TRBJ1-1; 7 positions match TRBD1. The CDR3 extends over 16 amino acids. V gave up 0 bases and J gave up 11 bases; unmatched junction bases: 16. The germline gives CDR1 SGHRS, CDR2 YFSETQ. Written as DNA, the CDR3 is TGCGCCAGCAGCTTGGGCCCCAGGGACAGTTCGTCCTGGGCTTTCTTT. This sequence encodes CASSLGPRDSSSWAFF.

The CDR3 loop reads CAIGRGSGANVLTF. The CDR3 DNA reads TGTGCCATCGGCCGGGGTTCCGGGGCCAACGTCCTGACTTTC. This rearrangement joins TRBV2 to TRBJ2-6, with D possibly TRBD2 on 5 matching bases. Germline V gene lookup returns CDR1 SNHLY and CDR2 FYNNEI. V lost 10 bases, J lost 4 bases, and 14 bases lay in between. The CDR3 has 14 amino acids.

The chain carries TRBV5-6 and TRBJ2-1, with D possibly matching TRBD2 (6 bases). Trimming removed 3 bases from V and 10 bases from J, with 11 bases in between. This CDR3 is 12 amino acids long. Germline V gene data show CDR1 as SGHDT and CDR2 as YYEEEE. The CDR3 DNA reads TGTGCCAGCAGCTCGACCGGAGGGGAGCAGTTCTTC. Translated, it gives CASSSTGGEQFF.

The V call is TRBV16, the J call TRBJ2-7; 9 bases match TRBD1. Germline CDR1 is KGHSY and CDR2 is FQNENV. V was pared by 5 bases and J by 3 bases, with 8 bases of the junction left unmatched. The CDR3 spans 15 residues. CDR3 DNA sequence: TGTGCCAGCAGCGCTCGGGACAGGGTTTTCTACGAGCAGTACTTC. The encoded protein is CASSARDRVFYEQYF.

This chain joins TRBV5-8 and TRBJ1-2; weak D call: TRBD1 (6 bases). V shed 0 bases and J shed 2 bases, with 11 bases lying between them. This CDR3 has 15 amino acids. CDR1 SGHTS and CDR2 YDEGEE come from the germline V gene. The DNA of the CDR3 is TGTGCCAGCAGCTTGGCAGGCAGGGGAAACTATGGCTACACCTTC. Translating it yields CASSLAGRGNYGYTF.

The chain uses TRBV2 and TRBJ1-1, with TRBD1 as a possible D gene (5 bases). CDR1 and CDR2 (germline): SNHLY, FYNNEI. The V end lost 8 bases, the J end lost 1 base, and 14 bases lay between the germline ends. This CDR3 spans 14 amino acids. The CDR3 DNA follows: TGTGCCAGCCGATTAGTAGGGGAGAACACTGAAGCTTTCTTT. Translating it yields CASRLVGENTEAFF.

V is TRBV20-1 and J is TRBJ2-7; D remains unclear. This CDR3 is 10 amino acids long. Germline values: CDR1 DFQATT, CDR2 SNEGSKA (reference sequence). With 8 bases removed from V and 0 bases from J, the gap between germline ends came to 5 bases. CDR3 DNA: TGCAGTATTAACTCCTACGAGCAGTACTTC. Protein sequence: CSINSYEQYF.

The CDR3 loop reads CAWGREPFYGYTF. The CDR3 DNA reads TGTGCCTGGGGGAGGGAACCCTTTTATGGCTACACCTTC. The chain has TRBV30 and TRBJ1-2, with unresolved D. The germline gives CDR1 GTSNPN, CDR2 SVGIG (reference sequence). Trimming took 5 bases from V and 5 from J, leaving 15 bases between them. The CDR3 runs to 13 residues.

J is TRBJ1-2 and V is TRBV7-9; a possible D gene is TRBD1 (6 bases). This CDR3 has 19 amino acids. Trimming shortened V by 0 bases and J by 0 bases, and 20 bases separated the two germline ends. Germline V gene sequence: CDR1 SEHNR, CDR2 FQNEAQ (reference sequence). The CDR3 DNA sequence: TGTGCCAGCAGCTTAGCCTCGAGCCTTGGACAGAAGCCTAACTATGGCTACACCTTC. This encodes CASSLASSLGQKPNYGYTF.

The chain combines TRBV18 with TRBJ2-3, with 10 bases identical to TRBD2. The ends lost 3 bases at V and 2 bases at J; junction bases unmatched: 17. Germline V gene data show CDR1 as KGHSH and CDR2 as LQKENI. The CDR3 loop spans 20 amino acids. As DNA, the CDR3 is TGTGCCAGCTCACCTGGACTAGCGGAGGCAATCCACCGACTCACAGATACGCAGTATTTT. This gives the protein CASSPGLAEAIHRLTDTQYF. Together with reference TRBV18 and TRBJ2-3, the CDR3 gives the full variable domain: NAGVMQNPRHLVRRRGQEARLRCSPMKGHSHVYWYRQLPEEGLKFMVYLQKENIIDESGMPKERFSAEFPKEGPSILRIQQVVRGDSAAYFCASSPGLAEAIHRLTDTQYFGPGTRLTVL.

DNA for the CDR3: TGTGCCAGCAGTGAGAATCGCTCTGGAAACACCATATATTTT. It translates to CASSENRSGNTIYF. V and J are TRBV6-1 and TRBJ1-3; no definite D call. V was pared by 3 bases and J by 0 bases, with 6 bases between. The CDR3 contains 14 residues. Per the germline V gene, CDR1 is MNHNS and CDR2 is SASEGT.

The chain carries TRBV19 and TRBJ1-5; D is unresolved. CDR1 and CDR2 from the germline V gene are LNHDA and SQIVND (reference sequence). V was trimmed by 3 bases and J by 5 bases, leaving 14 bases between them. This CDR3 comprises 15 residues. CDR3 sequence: CASSIWAQAHQPQHF. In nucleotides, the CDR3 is TGTGCCAGTAGTATCTGGGCTCAGGCGCATCAGCCCCAGCATTTT.